This TCR beta chain derives from a study of shared clonotypes between healthy human individuals. Study as a whole: Donors were a couple of women and a few men aged 18 to 49.

None of the donors, who were healthy HIV-negative adults, had recently had acute infections or vaccinations. The table came from immunoSEQ multiplex PCR; TCRdb's copy has only in-frame clones and leaves some out. The sample lists around 2.5 million clones, 93% occurring once. V trimming: 6 bases; J trimming: 15 bases; junction bases outside the gene matches: 11. Germline V gene lookup returns CDR1 MNHEY and CDR2 SVGAGI. The CDR3 extends over 12 amino acids. This chain uses TRBV6-5 with TRBJ1-5; TRBD1 matches at 7 bases. The clonotype was recovered from a man aged 18 to 30 in good health. Some clones in this sample may be carry-over from other donors' samples. The sequenced material came from naive CD4+ T cells from PBMCs. The sample's subset: CD45RA+ positively selected. The CDR3, as DNA: TGTGCCAGCAGGGACAGGAGATTCCTTTGGCATTTT. It codes for CASRDRRFLWHF.